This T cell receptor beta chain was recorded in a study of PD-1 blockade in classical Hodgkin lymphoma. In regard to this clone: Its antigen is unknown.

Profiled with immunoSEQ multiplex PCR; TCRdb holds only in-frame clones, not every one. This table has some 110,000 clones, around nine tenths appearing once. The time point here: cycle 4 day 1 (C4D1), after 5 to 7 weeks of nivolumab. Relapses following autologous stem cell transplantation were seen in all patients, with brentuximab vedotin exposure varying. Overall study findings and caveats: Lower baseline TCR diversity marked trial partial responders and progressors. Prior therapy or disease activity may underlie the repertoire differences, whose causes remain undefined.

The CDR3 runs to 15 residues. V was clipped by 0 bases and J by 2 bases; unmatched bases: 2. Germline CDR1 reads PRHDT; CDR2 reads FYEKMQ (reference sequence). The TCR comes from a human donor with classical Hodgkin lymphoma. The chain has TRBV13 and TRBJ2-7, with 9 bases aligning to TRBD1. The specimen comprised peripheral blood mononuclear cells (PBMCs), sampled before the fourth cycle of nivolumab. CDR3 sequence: CASSLGRDRAYEQYF. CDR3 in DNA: TGTGCCAGCAGCTTAGGTCGGGACAGGGCCTACGAGCAGTACTTC. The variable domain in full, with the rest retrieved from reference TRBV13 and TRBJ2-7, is AAGVIQSPRHLIKEKRETATLKCYPIPRHDTVYWYQQGPGQDPQFLISFYEKMQSDKGSIPDRFSAQQFSDYHSELNMSSLELGDSALYFCASSLGRDRAYEQYFGPGTRLTVT.